This TCR beta chain was documented in a study of blood T cells in healthy people across ages. Turning to the study itself: The template switching approach captured approximately one barcoded beta molecule for every two T cells.

A second PCR of about 6 to 11 cycles used a sample-barcoded 5' primer and a J-beta primer mix. A template-switch adaptor that had 12 random nucleotides put a tag on each cDNA molecule. TCRdb reprocessed the 5' RACE reads via MiXCR and lists one record per CDR3 protein. The sample records about 680,000 distinct CDR3 sequences, approximately 50% being singletons. The CDR3 contains 11 residues. CDR1 and CDR2 from the germline V gene are MNHNS and SASEGT. The ends were cut back, 9 bases at V and 6 bases at J, with 11 bases in the middle. Specimen: blood. The TCR originated in a woman aged 55-70 years in good health. V usage is TRBV6-1 and J usage is TRBJ1-2; a possible D gene is TRBD1 (5 bases). The CDR3 DNA reads TGTGCCAGGAGGGGATCACATGGCTACACCTTC. Its translation is CARRGSHGYTF.